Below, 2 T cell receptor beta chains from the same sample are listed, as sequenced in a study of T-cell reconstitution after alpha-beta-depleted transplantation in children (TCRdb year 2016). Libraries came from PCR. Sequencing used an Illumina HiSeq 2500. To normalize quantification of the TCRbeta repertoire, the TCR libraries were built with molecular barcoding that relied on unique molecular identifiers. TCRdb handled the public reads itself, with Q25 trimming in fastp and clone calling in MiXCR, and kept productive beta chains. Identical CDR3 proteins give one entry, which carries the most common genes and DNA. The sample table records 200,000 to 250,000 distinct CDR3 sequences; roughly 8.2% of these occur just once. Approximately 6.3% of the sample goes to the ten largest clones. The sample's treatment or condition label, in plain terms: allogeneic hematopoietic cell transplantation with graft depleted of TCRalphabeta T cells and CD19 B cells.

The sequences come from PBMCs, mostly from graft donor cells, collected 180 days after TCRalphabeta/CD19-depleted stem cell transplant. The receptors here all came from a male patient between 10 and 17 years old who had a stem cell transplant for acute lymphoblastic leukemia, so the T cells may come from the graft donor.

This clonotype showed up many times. The CDR3 sequence: CATSAPGDFQETQYF. The CDR3 region has the DNA TGTGCCACCAGTGCCCCAGGAGACTTCCAAGAGACCCAGTACTTC. The rearrangement uses TRBV24-1 and TRBJ2-5, with D hard to call. Germline-derived CDR1 and CDR2 are KGHDR and SFDVKD. The CDR3 is made up of 15 amino acids. Trimming removed 5 bases from V and 1 base from J, with 13 bases in between.

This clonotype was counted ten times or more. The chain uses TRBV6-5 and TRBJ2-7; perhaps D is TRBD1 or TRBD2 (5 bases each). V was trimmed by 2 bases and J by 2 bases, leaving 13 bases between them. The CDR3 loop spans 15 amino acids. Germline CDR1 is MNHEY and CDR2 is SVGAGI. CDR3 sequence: CASSYRRDGPYEQYF. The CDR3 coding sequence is TGTGCCAGCAGTTACCGAAGGGACGGTCCCTACGAGCAGTACTTC.